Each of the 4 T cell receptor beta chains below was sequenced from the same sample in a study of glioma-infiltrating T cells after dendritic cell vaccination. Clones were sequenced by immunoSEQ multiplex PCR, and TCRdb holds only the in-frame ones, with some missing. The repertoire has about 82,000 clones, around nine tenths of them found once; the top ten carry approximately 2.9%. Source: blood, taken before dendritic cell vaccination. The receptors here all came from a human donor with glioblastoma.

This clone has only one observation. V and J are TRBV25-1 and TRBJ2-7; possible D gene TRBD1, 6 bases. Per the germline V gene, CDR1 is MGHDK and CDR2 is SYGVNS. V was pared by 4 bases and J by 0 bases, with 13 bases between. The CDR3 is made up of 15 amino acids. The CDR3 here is CASSVEGHYSYEQYF. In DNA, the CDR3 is TGTGCCAGCAGTGTAGAGGGACATTACTCCTACGAGCAGTACTTC.

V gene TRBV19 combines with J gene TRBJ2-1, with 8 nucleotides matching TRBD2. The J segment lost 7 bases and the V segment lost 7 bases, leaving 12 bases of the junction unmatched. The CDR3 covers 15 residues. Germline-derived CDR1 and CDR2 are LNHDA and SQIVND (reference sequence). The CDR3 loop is CASNKAGASWNEQFF. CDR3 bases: TGTGCCAGTAACAAAGCGGGGGCCTCTTGGAATGAGCAGTTCTTC.

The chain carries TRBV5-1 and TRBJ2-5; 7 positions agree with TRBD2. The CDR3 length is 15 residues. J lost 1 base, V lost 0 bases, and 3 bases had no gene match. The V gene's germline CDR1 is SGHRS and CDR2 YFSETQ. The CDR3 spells CASSLAGEGQETQYF. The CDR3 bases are TGCGCCAGCAGCTTGGCCGGGGAGGGCCAAGAGACCCAGTACTTC.

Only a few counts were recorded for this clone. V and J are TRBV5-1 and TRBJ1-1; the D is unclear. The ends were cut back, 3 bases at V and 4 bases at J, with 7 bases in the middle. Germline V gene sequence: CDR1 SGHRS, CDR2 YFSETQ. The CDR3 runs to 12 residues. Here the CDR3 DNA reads TGCGCCAGCAGCTCAGAAGTCACTGAAGCTTTCTTT. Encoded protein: CASSSEVTEAFF.